These 15 T cell receptor beta chains were sequenced from one sample in a study of cytotoxic CD8 clonotypes in ibrutinib-treated CLL. Sequencing used immunoSEQ multiplex PCR; TCRdb keeps in-frame clones, though not all of them. The sample has about 130,000 clones, around four fifths seen once. The specimen was PBMCs, collected after 24 months of ibrutinib treatment. These receptors all stem from a human donor with chronic lymphocytic leukemia.

This chain uses TRBV9 with TRBJ1-1; 8 nucleotides match TRBD1. V lost 4 bases, J lost 0 bases, and 5 bases stayed unmatched. The CDR3 has 15 amino acids. Germline CDR1 is SGDLS and CDR2 is YYNGEE. The CDR3 loop is CASSPRTGLNTEAFF. The CDR3 DNA is TGTGCCAGCAGCCCGAGGACAGGGTTGAACACTGAAGCTTTCTTT.

The rearrangement links TRBV6-5 to TRBJ2-7, with D hard to call. Per the germline V gene, CDR1 is MNHEY and CDR2 is SVGAGI. V lost 7 bases to trimming and J lost 0 bases, with 10 bases between them. The CDR3 runs to 13 residues. The DNA for the CDR3 is TGTGCCAGCACCGATGGTAGCTCCTACGAGCAGTACTTC. It translates to CASTDGSSYEQYF.

The chain couples TRBV10-1 to TRBJ2-7; D remains ambiguous. Germline V gene lookup returns CDR1 WNHNN and CDR2 SYGVQD (reference sequence). Trimming took 0 bases from V and 0 from J, leaving 12 bases between them. This CDR3 has 16 amino acids. CDR3 DNA sequence: TGCGCCAGCAGTGAGTCCGGCAGCCTCGACTCCTACGAGCAGTACTTC. Amino acid sequence: CASSESGSLDSYEQYF.

The genes are TRBV7-6 and TRBJ2-1; no clear D. Deletions cut 3 bases from V and 0 bases from J, with 3 bases between. Germline V gives CDR1 SGHVS, CDR2 FNYEAQ. This CDR3 is 13 amino acids long. As DNA, the CDR3 is TGTGCCAGCAGCTTGGGCTCCTACAATGAGCAGTTCTTC. Its protein is CASSLGSYNEQFF.

The rearrangement joins TRBV14 to TRBJ2-3; D might be TRBD1 (5 bases). Trimming removed 1 base at V and 2 bases at J, with 13 bases between. Looked up from germline, CDR1 is SGHDN and CDR2 is FVKESK. This CDR3 spans 16 amino acids. CDR3 nucleotides: TGTGCCAGCAGCCAAGGTCCTGGGGCCGACACAGATACGCAGTATTTT. This codes for CASSQGPGADTDTQYF.

This clone showed up just once. The rearrangement uses TRBV5-6 and TRBJ2-1; 7 positions match TRBD2. This CDR3 is 16 amino acids long. CDR1 and CDR2 (germline): SGHDT, YYEEEE. Trimming took 0 bases from V and 2 from J; bases not matched to a gene: 5. The CDR3, as DNA: TGTGCCAGCAGCTTGGCTAGCGGACCCCCCTACAATGAGCAGTTCTTC. Its translation is CASSLASGPPYNEQFF.

This sequence joins TRBV10-3 and TRBJ1-1; TRBD1 might be the D (5 bases). CDR1 ENHRY and CDR2 SYGVKD come from the germline V gene. This CDR3 region has 14 residues. Between the trimmed V and J ends, which lost 6 bases and 1 base, there was a span of 12 bases. The CDR3 DNA follows: TGTGCCATCAGATCCGGGACTGGGAACACTGAAGCTTTCTTT. Its translation is CAIRSGTGNTEAFF.

The chain couples TRBV18 to TRBJ1-2; 7 nucleotides match TRBD1. CDR3 length: 15 residues. V shed 1 base, J shed 7 bases, and the junction held 9 bases outside the gene matches. Germline CDR1 reads KGHSH; CDR2 reads LQKENI. The CDR3 nucleotides are TGTGCCAGCTCACCACGTCCAACAGGGGTTGGTGGCTACACCTTC. The encoded protein is CASSPRPTGVGGYTF.

The V call is TRBV7-9, the J call TRBJ1-5; TRBD1 agrees at 9 bases. V trimming: 5 bases; J trimming: 4 bases; junction bases outside the gene matches: 9. Germline CDR1 is SEHNR and CDR2 is FQNEAQ (reference sequence). The CDR3 runs to 16 residues. The CDR3 DNA is TGTGCCAGCAGCCCCCAAGGGACAGGGCGGAATCAGCCCCAGCATTTT. This gives the protein CASSPQGTGRNQPQHF.

This clone was seen a single time. The rearrangement links TRBV7-6 to TRBJ2-5; 10 nucleotides line up with TRBD2. Per germline, CDR1 SGHVS and CDR2 FNYEAQ. With V trimmed by 5 bases and J by 5 bases, 11 bases remained unmatched. The CDR3 has 16 amino acids. CDR3 sequence reads: CASSPSGGASWETQYF. CDR3 bases: TGTGCCAGCAGCCCAAGCGGGGGGGCCTCCTGGGAGACCCAGTACTTC.

The chain carries TRBV10-1 and TRBJ2-1; 9 bases are shared with TRBD2. The germline V gene has CDR1 WNHNN and CDR2 SYGVQD (reference sequence). The CDR3 has 14 residues. After removal of 3 bases from V and 5 bases from J, the junction contained 2 bases not matched to a gene. For the CDR3, the DNA is TGCGCCAGCAGTGAAGGCGGGGGGGACAATGAGCAGTTCTTC. Protein product: CASSEGGGDNEQFF.

The V and J genes are TRBV5-1 and TRBJ2-3, with 9 bases matching TRBD2. V lost 0 bases and J lost 3; bases outside the gene matches: 11. The CDR3 spans 18 residues. Germline V lookup: CDR1 SGHRS, CDR2 YFSETQ. The chain's CDR3 is CASSLAMASGIGTDTQYF. The CDR3 coding sequence is TGCGCCAGCAGCTTGGCTATGGCTAGCGGGATCGGTACAGATACGCAGTATTTT. The full variable domain, in which reference TRBV5-1 and TRBJ2-3 provide the parts outside the CDR3, is KAGVTQTPRYLIKTRGQQVTLSCSPISGHRSVSWYQQTPGQGLQFLFEYFSETQRNKGNFPGRFSGRQFSNSRSEMNVSTLELGDSALYLCASSLAMASGIGTDTQYFGPGTRLTVL.

V usage is TRBV29-1 and J usage is TRBJ2-3; 7 positions match TRBD1. V gave up 6 bases and J gave up 3 bases; unmatched junction bases: 9. This CDR3 contains 14 residues. The germline CDR1 and CDR2 sequences are SQVTM and ANQGSEA. The CDR3 region has the DNA TGCAGCGTGGACGACAGGGTAAGAACAGATACGCAGTATTTT. It encodes CSVDDRVRTDTQYF.

The V gene is TRBV28, the J gene TRBJ2-2; 12 bases match TRBD1. V shed 1 base and J 7 bases; nucleotides not matched to a gene: 7. The CDR3 contains 17 residues. From germline, CDR1 is MDHEN and CDR2 SYDVKM. CDR3 sequence reads: CASSLSLGQGAGGELFF. The CDR3 DNA follows: TGTGCCAGCAGTTTATCACTGGGACAGGGGGCGGGCGGGGAGCTGTTTTTT.

This chain connects TRBV15 to TRBJ2-2; D may be TRBD1 (5 bases). Per the germline V gene, CDR1 is LNHNV and CDR2 is YYDKDF (reference sequence). The length of the CDR3 is 15 residues. Trimming took off 4 bases at V and 6 bases at J, with 15 bases between the two ends. The CDR3 spells CATSIPRDGAGELFF. For the CDR3, the DNA is TGTGCCACCAGCATTCCCAGGGATGGGGCCGGGGAGCTGTTTTTT.